This is a list of T cell receptor beta chains from one sample in a study of lymphopenia after photon versus proton radiotherapy. Produced via immunoSEQ multiplex PCR; TCRdb's table is partial and in-frame only. This repertoire shows some 26,000 clones, around 83% found once; its top ten account for around 3.6%. The starting material was peripheral blood, obtained from a patient treated with photon-based radiotherapy. The receptors were sampled from a woman in her forties or fifties with pancreatic cancer. Each CDR3 is given with its conserved first and last residue. Fields, in order: clone size, J gene, V gene, D gene, CDR3 DNA, CDR3 protein. A D gene is named only where the DNA matches it firmly. The size field is filled for only some rows; it gives once, few, many or a size class.

.	TRBJ2-7	TRBV5-1	TRBD2	TGCGCCAGCAGCTTGTGGGAAACTACTAGCGGTCGGTACTACGAGCAGTACTTC	CASSLWETTSGRYYEQYF
.	TRBJ2-3	TRBV27	.	TGTGCCAGCAGTCTACTGGGAGGGGGCCCAGATACGCAGTATTTT	CASSLLGGGPDTQYF
once	TRBJ2-5	TRBV19	TRBD2	TGTGCCAGCACTCCGGGACTAGCGGGGCCGCAGGAGACCCAGTACTTC	CASTPGLAGPQETQYF
.	TRBJ2-7	TRBV27	.	TGTGCCAGCAGCCCCCAGTCGGGTCCATGGGAGCAGTACTTC	CASSPQSGPWEQYF
few	TRBJ2-2	TRBV7-9	.	TGTGCCAGCAGGCCGGGACCCTCGGGCACCGGGGAGCTGTTTTTT	CASRPGPSGTGELFF
.	TRBJ2-3	TRBV10-2	.	TGCGCCAGCAGTGAACTAGGTCAGACAGATACGCAGTATTTT	CASSELGQTDTQYF
once	TRBJ2-3	TRBV9	TRBD2	TGTGCCAGCAGCGCCGGGACTAGCGGAGACACAGATACGCAGTATTTT	CASSAGTSGDTDTQYF
.	TRBJ2-4	TRBV7-2	.	TGTGCCAGCAGCAAGAAGTCCCCGAGGCTTGTCGGTGACATTCAGTACTTC	CASSKKSPRLVGDIQYF
few	TRBJ2-3	TRBV19	TRBD1	TGTGCCAGTAGTATAGATCCGAGGGGGCGCACAGATACGCAGTATTTT	CASSIDPRGRTDTQYF
.	TRBJ2-1	TRBV15	TRBD2	TGTGCCACCAGCAGAGAAGCGGGAGCCCTCAAGTCCCAGTTCTTC	CATSREAGALKSQFF
once	TRBJ1-3	TRBV7-9	.	TGTGCCAGCAGCCGAGGCGGGTCTGGAAACACCATATATTTT	CASSRGGSGNTIYF
few	TRBJ2-3	TRBV6-4	TRBD2	TGTGCCAGCAGTGATTCGGGAGGGGGCACAGATACGCAGTATTTT	CASSDSGGGTDTQYF
.	TRBJ2-7	TRBV27	TRBD1	TGTGCCAGCAGACTCGGGACAGAGGCCTACGAGCAGTACTTC	CASRLGTEAYEQYF
.	TRBJ2-1	TRBV7-9	TRBD2	TGTGCCAGCAGCTTAGCGGGAGGGCTTGGTGAGCAGTTCTTC	CASSLAGGLGEQFF
.	TRBJ2-5	TRBV9	TRBD1	TGTGCCAGCAGCTTTGGGACAGGGGGAGAGACCCAGTACTTC	CASSFGTGGETQYF
.	TRBJ1-1	TRBV7-6	.	TGTGCCAGCAGAAATTGGGCCAGCGAAAACACTGAAGCTTTCTTT	CASRNWASENTEAFF
.	TRBJ2-6	TRBV5-1	.	TGCGCCAGCAGCTTGGAGGGAAGCTCTGGGGCCAACGTCCTGACTTTC	CASSLEGSSGANVLTF
.	TRBJ2-3	TRBV27	.	TGTGCCAGCAGGGACACAGATACGCAGTATTTT	CASRDTDTQYF
.	TRBJ2-2	TRBV6-6	.	TGTGCCAGCACTCACGGGAGATCGAACACCGGGGAGCTGTTTTTT	CASTHGRSNTGELFF
.	TRBJ2-3	TRBV4-2	.	TGTGCCAGCAGCCAAGAGCGCGGCCCTACTCCCACAGATACGCAGTATTTT	CASSQERGPTPTDTQYF
.	TRBJ2-3	TRBV5-4	.	TGTGCCAGCAGCTTTAGCGGAGATACGCAGTATTTT	CASSFSGDTQYF
.	TRBJ2-3	TRBV7-9	.	TGTGCCAGCAGCGCTAGACTGGAGAGCACAGATACGCAGTATTTT	CASSARLESTDTQYF
.	TRBJ2-7	TRBV7-2	TRBD1	TGTGCCAGCAGCCGGGGACAGGGGTACGAGCAGTACTTC	CASSRGQGYEQYF
.	TRBJ1-2	TRBV28	.	TGTGCCAGCAGTACGCTAGGATCCCCTGGGGATGGCTACACCTTC	CASSTLGSPGDGYTF
.	TRBJ1-1	TRBV19	TRBD1	TGTGCCAGTAGTTTACAGGGGGGAAACACTGAAGCTTTCTTT	CASSLQGGNTEAFF
.	TRBJ1-4	TRBV19	.	TGTGCCAGTACCCCGTCGGCAACTAATGAAAAACTGTTTTTT	CASTPSATNEKLFF
.	TRBJ1-5	TRBV30	.	TGTGCCTGGGGGACCGCGGCTAGCAATCAGCCCCAGCATTTT	CAWGTAASNQPQHF
.	TRBJ2-1	TRBV11-3	.	TGTGCCAGCAGCTTTACAATCGCCAATGAGCAGTTCTTC	CASSFTIANEQFF
.	TRBJ2-5	TRBV6-5	TRBD2	TGTGCCAGCAGGCCGGGACTAGGTCAAGAGACCCAGTACTTC	CASRPGLGQETQYF
.	TRBJ2-2	TRBV11-3	.	TGTGCCAGCAGCTCCGTAGGGGCAACGGGGGAGCTGTTTTTT	CASSSVGATGELFF